Listed here are 27 T cell receptor beta chains from one sample, sequenced in a study of human T cells and chemical hapten exposure. A single record per CDR3 protein comes from TCRdb applying MiXCR to the RACE reads. The table includes 120,000 or so distinct CDR3 sequences, approximately 15% detected once. Indicated time point: patch test 1, 2 weeks after DPC sensitization. The sample's treatment: therapeutic diphenylcyclopropenone sensitization with weekly scalp DPC. The source material was whole blood, sampled in connection with sensitization to the hapten diphenylcyclopropenone (DPC). The receptors were sampled from a man aged 18-30 years with alopecia areata. Some clones in this sample may be carry-over from other donors' samples.

The chain has TRBV2 and TRBJ2-7; a possible D gene is TRBD1 (6 bases). Trimming removed 4 bases from V and 2 bases from J, with 9 bases in between. Germline CDR1 reads SNHLY; CDR2 reads FYNNEI. The CDR3 has 13 amino acids. The CDR3 loop reads CASSGHRAYEQYV. CDR3 nucleotides: TGTGCCAGCAGTGGGCACAGGGCCTACGAGCAGTACGTC.

This clonotype appeared a few times. This rearrangement joins TRBV15 to TRBJ1-3; D not certain. Germline V gives CDR1 LNHNV, CDR2 YYDKDF (reference sequence). Trimming removed 3 bases from V and 0 bases from J, with 12 bases in between. This CDR3 comprises 16 residues. CDR3 loop: CATSRSRPNSGNTIYF. DNA of the CDR3: TGTGCCACCAGCAGGTCACGACCGAACTCTGGAAACACCATATATTTT.

This clonotype was detected ten times or more. CDR3 nucleotides: TGCGCCAGCAGCTCGGCGGGTGCTCAAGAGACCCAGTACTTC. The encoded protein is CASSSAGAQETQYF. The gene calls are TRBV5-1 and TRBJ2-5; maybe TRBD2 (5 bases). The length of the CDR3 is 14 residues. Germline-derived CDR1 and CDR2 are SGHRS and YFSETQ. The V end lost 3 bases, the J end lost 2 bases, and 11 bases lay between the germline ends.

Points on this clonotype: The final CDR3 position lacks the conserved phenylalanine or tryptophan, pointing to a likely read error. The chain uses TRBV5-6 and TRBJ1-2; no definite D call. The CDR3 contains 15 residues. The germline V gene has CDR1 SGHDT and CDR2 YYEEEE. V lost 5 bases and J 4 bases, leaving 18 bases between the germline ends. This chain's CDR3 is CASSLNGRTFYGYTL. The CDR3 DNA reads as TGTGCCAGCAGTTTAAACGGACGGACCTTCTATGGCTACACCCTC.

This clonotype was found a few times. The V call is TRBV7-2, the J call TRBJ2-1, with 15 nucleotides matching TRBD2. After removal of 4 bases from V and 6 bases from J, the junction contained 1 base not matched to a gene. Germline CDR1 SGHTA, CDR2 FQGNSA. The CDR3 is 15 amino acids. CDR3 region: CASSSGLAGGNEQFF. CDR3 nucleotide sequence: TGTGCCAGCAGCTCGGGACTAGCGGGGGGCAATGAGCAGTTCTTC.

This clonotype was seen more than once but under ten times. The genes are TRBV28 and TRBJ1-5; D remains unclear. Trimming left V 2 bases short and J 6 bases short, with 14 bases between. The CDR3 consists of 15 residues. In germline, CDR1 is MDHEN, CDR2 SYDVKM. The CDR3 here is CASSLSSGVGQPQHF. The CDR3 DNA sequence: TGTGCCAGCAGTTTAAGCAGCGGGGTAGGTCAGCCCCAGCATTTT.

This chain connects TRBV18 to TRBJ1-6; D is undetermined. The germline V and J ends were trimmed by 1 base and 10 bases, with 11 bases remaining between them. This CDR3 is 14 amino acids long. Germline values: CDR1 KGHSH, CDR2 LQKENI. The CDR3 sequence: CASSPRGIGSPLHF. The CDR3 nucleotides read TGTGCCAGCTCACCACGAGGGATCGGCTCACCCCTCCACTTT.

A few counts support this clonotype. The chain carries TRBV20-1 and TRBJ1-5; no clear D gene. Germline loops: CDR1 DFQATT, CDR2 SNEGSKA (reference sequence). This CDR3 contains 14 residues. Between the trimmed V and J ends, which lost 1 base and 0 bases, there was a span of 7 bases. CDR3 nucleotide sequence: TGCAGTGCTAGAGGGCACAATAGCAATCAGCCCCAGCATTTT. Translated: CSARGHNSNQPQHF.

The DNA of the CDR3 is TGTGCCAGCAGCGTAGGTGTTTGGGGCACAGATACGCAGTATTTT. This gives the protein CASSVGVWGTDTQYF. The chain combines TRBV9 with TRBJ2-3; D remains unclear. V was trimmed by 0 bases and J by 1 base, leaving 9 bases between them. Germline loops: CDR1 SGDLS, CDR2 YYNGEE. This CDR3 has 15 amino acids. Based on the CDR3 plus reference TRBV9 and TRBJ2-3, the full variable domain is DSGVTQTPKHLITATGQRVTLRCSPRSGDLSVYWYQQSLDQGLQFLIQYYNGEERAKGNILERFSAQQFPDLHSELNLSSLELGDSALYFCASSVGVWGTDTQYFGPGTRLTVL.

The chain uses TRBV28 and TRBJ1-2; D not certain. In germline, CDR1 is MDHEN, CDR2 SYDVKM. CDR3 length: 14 amino acids. V was pared by 4 bases and J by 6 bases, with 15 bases between. The CDR3 DNA reads TGTGCCAGCAGTTCAGCAGATAAAATCCATGGCTACACCTTC. It is translated as CASSSADKIHGYTF.

This clonotype was counted only a few times. The CDR3 is CATSDFGGTGGVPGELFF. In nucleotides, the CDR3 is TGTGCCACCAGTGATTTTGGCGGGACAGGGGGCGTCCCCGGGGAGCTGTTTTTT. The chain uses TRBV24-1 and TRBJ2-2, with TRBD1 matching 12 bases. This CDR3 comprises 18 residues. Per the germline V gene, CDR1 is KGHDR and CDR2 is SFDVKD. Unmatched junction bases numbered 8, after V lost 1 base and J lost 6 bases.

This chain connects TRBV5-1 to TRBJ1-1; no definite D call. There are 13 residues in the CDR3. With 6 bases removed from V and 0 bases from J, the gap between germline ends came to 9 bases. CDR1 and CDR2 from the germline V gene are SGHRS and YFSETQ. The chain's CDR3 is CASNNPVNTEAFF. The CDR3 DNA reads TGCGCCAGCAACAATCCGGTGAACACTGAAGCTTTCTTT.

The chain has TRBV7-9 and TRBJ2-1, with a tentative D call TRBD2 (6 bases). Germline lookup yields CDR1 SEHNR and CDR2 FQNEAQ (reference sequence). V was trimmed by 5 bases and J by 4 bases, leaving 12 bases between them. This CDR3 has 14 residues. CDR3: CASSRIGGYNEQFF. The CDR3 DNA reads as TGTGCCAGCAGCCGGATTGGGGGGTACAATGAGCAGTTCTTC.

V is TRBV20-1 and J is TRBJ2-7; D might be TRBD2 (6 bases). This CDR3 region has 13 residues. V was shortened by 1 base and J by 3 bases, with 10 bases between the two germline ends. Germline-derived CDR1 and CDR2 are DFQATT and SNEGSKA (reference sequence). This CDR3 is CSARGRLDYEQYV. The CDR3 DNA follows: TGCAGTGCTAGAGGGAGACTAGACTACGAGCAGTACGTC.

This rearrangement joins TRBV29-1 to TRBJ2-3; 8 bases match TRBD2. V dropped 4 bases and J dropped 0; count of bases not matched to a gene: 18. This CDR3 is built from 19 residues. Germline assignment: CDR1 SQVTM and CDR2 ANQGSEA. CDR3 coding DNA: TGCAGCGTTGTAAGGAGGGTGAGCGGGGGCGCCCGAAGCACAGATACGCAGTATTTT. It translates to CSVVRRVSGGARSTDTQYF.

The chain joins TRBV6-5 to TRBJ2-1; 12 nucleotides align to TRBD1. Germline V CDR1 and CDR2: MNHEY, SVGAGI. V trimming: 6 bases; J trimming: 9 bases; junction bases outside the gene matches: 6. This CDR3 is 14 amino acids long. This CDR3 is CASRRDRGLSEQFF. DNA of the CDR3: TGTGCCAGCAGAAGGGACAGGGGGCTTTCTGAGCAGTTCTTC.

The chain is built from TRBV20-1 and TRBJ1-5; 8 nucleotides agree with TRBD1. This CDR3 has 14 amino acids. CDR1 is DFQATT, CDR2 SNEGSKA, per germline (reference sequence). The J segment lost 2 bases and the V segment lost 5 bases, leaving 5 bases of the junction unmatched. CDR3 DNA: TGCAGTGCTCCGGGACAGGCTGGCAATCAGCCCCAGCATTTT. This sequence encodes CSAPGQAGNQPQHF.

This chain joins TRBV29-1 and TRBJ1-1; TRBD1 might be the D (5 bases). V gave up 2 bases and J gave up 1 base, with 8 bases separating them. CDR1 is SQVTM, CDR2 ANQGSEA, per germline. This CDR3 comprises 13 residues. The CDR3 sequence is CSVEIQGNTEAFF. CDR3 DNA: TGCAGCGTTGAAATTCAGGGGAACACTGAAGCTTTCTTT.

The chain joins TRBV11-1 to TRBJ2-7; D remains unclear. The CDR3 consists of 13 residues. V lost 5 bases to trimming and J lost 7 bases, with 15 bases between them. CDR1 SGHAT and CDR2 FQDESV come from the germline V gene (reference sequence). CDR3: CASSLLGIGEQYV. The CDR3 nucleotides are TGTGCCAGCAGCCTCCTCGGCATAGGGGAGCAGTACGTC.

This clonotype was seen a few times. V gene TRBV12-3 or TRBV12-4 combines with J gene TRBJ2-3; weak D call: TRBD2 (7 bases). V was trimmed by 3 bases and J by 2 bases, leaving 15 bases between them. CDR3 length equals 16 residues. CDR3 residues: CASSLGRGANTDTQYF. The CDR3 nucleotides are TGTGCCAGCAGTTTGGGTCGGGGGGCCAACACAGATACGCAGTATTTT.

This clonotype was observed a handful of times. The chain employs TRBV7-3 and TRBJ1-1; D gene unclear. The germline gives CDR1 SGHTA, CDR2 FQGTGA. V dropped 5 bases and J dropped 5 bases, with 18 bases sitting between them. CDR3 length equals 15 residues. CDR3 loop: CASSPSRARGTEAFF. The CDR3 coding sequence is TGTGCCAGCAGCCCAAGTAGGGCGCGAGGGACTGAAGCTTTCTTT.

This clonotype was detected only a few times. This chain connects TRBV18 to TRBJ2-7, with D perhaps assigned TRBD1 or TRBD2 (5 bases each). The germline CDR1 and CDR2 sequences are KGHSH and LQKENI. The V gene lost 5 bases and the J gene lost 4 bases, with 15 bases spanning the gap. There are 14 residues in the CDR3. CDR3 sequence: CASSSLRDGYEQYV. In DNA, the CDR3 is TGTGCCAGCTCATCACTTCGGGACGGGTACGAGCAGTACGTC.

This clonotype turned up a few times. The rearrangement links TRBV20-1 to TRBJ1-1; 10 bases are shared with TRBD1. The V gene end was trimmed by 0 bases and the J gene end by 6 bases; junction bases not matched to a gene: 7. From germline, CDR1 is DFQATT and CDR2 SNEGSKA (reference sequence). The CDR3 has 15 amino acids. CDR3 coding DNA: TGCAGTGCTAGAGACCCGGGACAGGGGATGGCTGAAGCTTTCTTT. As protein: CSARDPGQGMAEAFF.

This chain joins TRBV3-1 and TRBJ2-7; the D gene is possibly TRBD2 (6 bases). This CDR3 has 14 amino acids. The ends were cut back, 0 bases at V and 3 bases at J, with 9 bases in the middle. Germline V gene data show CDR1 as LGHDT and CDR2 as YNNKEL (reference sequence). CDR3 DNA: TGTGCCAGCAGCCAAGACCTAGCGAACTACGAGCAGTACTTC. Translated, it gives CASSQDLANYEQYF.

The V call is TRBV27, the J call TRBJ2-7; D possibly matches TRBD1 or TRBD2 (5 bases each). Germline V gene lookup returns CDR1 MNHEY and CDR2 SMNVEV (reference sequence). The CDR3 sequence is 13 residues long. V shed 8 bases and J shed 6 bases, with 17 bases lying between them. The chain's CDR3 is CASYGDHPGEQYV. CDR3 nucleotide sequence: TGTGCCAGCTACGGGGACCATCCGGGCGAGCAGTACGTC.

This clonotype was counted a few times. This rearrangement joins TRBV7-9 to TRBJ2-5, with 13 bases identical to TRBD2. Germline V lookup: CDR1 SEHNR, CDR2 FQNEAQ (reference sequence). The CDR3 is 18 residues long. With V trimmed by 5 bases and J by 2 bases, 11 bases remained unmatched. CDR3 coding DNA: TGTGCCAGCAGCCCTCCGGAACTAGCGGGGGGGAATCAAGAGACCCAGTACTTC. This translates into CASSPPELAGGNQETQYF. Together with reference TRBV7-9 and TRBJ2-5, the CDR3 gives the full variable domain: DTGVSQNPRHKITKRGQNVTFRCDPISEHNRLYWYRQTLGQGPEFLTYFQNEAQLEKSRLLSDRFSAERPKGSFSTLEIQRTEQGDSAMYLCASSPPELAGGNQETQYFGPGTRLLVL.

This clonotype was seen a few times. The junction does not match germline at one end; this may be a read error. The chain is built from TRBV4-3 and TRBJ1-6; D unresolved. The germline gives CDR1 LGHNA, CDR2 YSLEER. CDR3 length: 11 amino acids. The CDR3 spells CASNQDSPLHF. DNA for the CDR3: TGCGCCAGCAACCAAGATTCACCCCTCCACTTT.